The 24 T cell receptor beta chains below all came from one sample that was sequenced in a study of cytomegalovirus exposure and HLA in healthy donors. The PCR was carried out with 60 Vbeta primers and 13 Jbeta primers. Clones were sequenced by immunoSEQ multiplex PCR, and TCRdb holds only the in-frame ones, with some missing. The table shows under 130,000 clones, with more than 70% occurring only once. The sample taken for sequencing was PBMCs. These receptors all come from a man younger than 45 in good health and CMV-seronegative.

The chain couples TRBV30 to TRBJ1-1, with 10 bases aligning to TRBD1. Germline V gives CDR1 GTSNPN, CDR2 SVGIG (reference sequence). The CDR3 extends over 13 amino acids. With V trimmed by 8 bases and J by 3 bases, 6 bases remained unmatched. The CDR3 sequence: CAHTGQGHTEAFF. In DNA form, the CDR3 reads TGTGCCCACACGGGACAGGGGCACACTGAAGCTTTCTTT.

V and J are TRBV5-1 and TRBJ2-1; D not certain. The CDR3 has 11 amino acids. The V gene lost 3 bases and the J gene lost 8 bases, with 6 bases spanning the gap. Germline V CDR1 and CDR2: SGHRS, YFSETQ. The CDR3 protein is CASSWLDEQFF. CDR3 in DNA: TGCGCCAGCAGCTGGCTGGATGAGCAGTTCTTC.

The chain uses TRBV6-5 and TRBJ2-7; TRBD2 agrees at 10 bases. The CDR3 loop spans 15 amino acids. Germline V gives CDR1 MNHEY, CDR2 SVGAGI. The V and J ends lost 6 bases and 3 bases, in that order; junction bases with no gene match: 8. DNA of the CDR3: TGTGCCAGCAGACAGCTAGCGGGGGCGGTCTACGAGCAGTACTTC. It is translated as CASRQLAGAVYEQYF.

The V call is TRBV2, the J call TRBJ2-5, with D perhaps matching TRBD1 (6 bases). Germline CDR1 is SNHLY and CDR2 is FYNNEI. CDR3 length equals 14 residues. Trimming removed 2 bases from V and 3 bases from J, with 10 bases in between. The CDR3 DNA sequence: TGTGCCAGCAGTGAACAGGGGCCCGAAGAGACCCAGTACTTC. It codes for CASSEQGPEETQYF.

This chain links TRBV15 with TRBJ2-5, with D hard to call. The germline V and J ends were trimmed by 0 bases and 5 bases, with 7 bases remaining between them. The germline V gene encodes CDR1 LNHNV and CDR2 YYDKDF (reference sequence). CDR3 size: 13 residues. CDR3 coding DNA: TGTGCCACCAGCAGAGATGTCTTGGAGACCCAGTACTTC. It specifies CATSRDVLETQYF. Full variable domain (remainder filled in from reference TRBV15 and TRBJ2-5): DAMVIQNPRYQVTQFGKPVTLSCSQTLNHNVMYWYQQKSSQAPKLLFHYYDKDFNNEADTPDNFQSRRPNTSFCFLDIRSPGLGDTAMYLCATSRDVLETQYFGPGTRLLVL.

The V gene is TRBV15, the J gene TRBJ2-4, with D tentatively TRBD2 (5 bases). Between the trimmed V and J ends, which lost 5 bases and 3 bases, there was a span of 14 bases. The germline gives CDR1 LNHNV, CDR2 YYDKDF (reference sequence). The CDR3 extends over 15 amino acids. Here the CDR3 DNA reads TGTGCCACCAGCCCGCGGGTTGTGGACAAAAACATTCAGTACTTC. Amino acids: CATSPRVVDKNIQYF.

This clone was observed a handful of times. V is TRBV21-1 and J is TRBJ2-1; TRBD2 is taken as the D call from the table, unchecked against the DNA. TRBV21-1 is a recognized pseudogene. This CDR3 region has 16 residues. The CDR3 here is CASSKQGAGGNNEQFF. The DNA of the CDR3 is TGTGCCAGCAGCAAACAGGGAGCGGGGGGGAATAATGAGCAGTTCTTC.

This chain uses TRBV4-1 with TRBJ2-7, with D perhaps matching TRBD1 (6 bases). CDR1 is MGHRA and CDR2 is YSYEKL in the germline V gene. The CDR3 consists of 16 residues. Trimming shortened V by 0 bases and J by 4 bases, and 16 bases separated the two germline ends. The CDR3: CASSQDAGTSGYEQYF. The CDR3 bases are TGCGCCAGCAGCCAAGATGCAGGGACAAGTGGGTACGAGCAGTACTTC.

The chain carries TRBV10-1 and TRBJ2-1; 8 nucleotides agree with TRBD1. CDR3 length equals 12 residues. V trimming: 9 bases; J trimming: 6 bases; junction bases outside the gene matches: 4. Germline CDR1 and CDR2: WNHNN and SYGVQD (reference sequence). The CDR3 region is CASSDRVNEQFF. The CDR3 DNA is TGCGCCAGTTCGGACAGGGTCAATGAGCAGTTCTTC.

This clone was seen more than once but under ten times. V and J are TRBV5-1 and TRBJ2-5, with D possibly matching TRBD2 (5 bases). V gave up 0 bases and J gave up 5 bases, with 11 bases separating them. The CDR3 loop spans 14 amino acids. The germline gives CDR1 SGHRS, CDR2 YFSETQ. The CDR3 reads CASSLEASLETQYF. The CDR3 coding sequence is TGCGCCAGCAGCTTGGAGGCTAGCCTGGAGACCCAGTACTTC.

This chain uses TRBV29-1 with TRBJ1-1; 7 nucleotides align to TRBD1. Germline CDR1 SQVTM, CDR2 ANQGSEA. The CDR3 contains 13 residues. V trimming: 3 bases; J trimming: 1 base; junction bases outside the gene matches: 2. Here the CDR3 DNA reads TGCAGCGTTGAGGGGACAGCGAACACTGAAGCTTTCTTT. Protein: CSVEGTANTEAFF.

This sequence joins TRBV7-6 and TRBJ1-1; D is unresolved. CDR3 length: 13 amino acids. Germline loops: CDR1 SGHVS, CDR2 FNYEAQ. The V end lost 2 bases, the J end lost 1 base, and 5 bases lay between the germline ends. DNA of the CDR3: TGTGCCAGCAGCTTAAAACAGAACACTGAAGCTTTCTTT. This translates into CASSLKQNTEAFF.

Written as DNA, the CDR3 is TGTGCCAGCAGTGGTAGCTCTGGAAACACCATATATTTT. Translation: CASSGSSGNTIYF. This chain links TRBV6-1 with TRBJ1-3, with no clear D. CDR1 is MNHNS and CDR2 is SASEGT in the germline V gene. V lost 4 bases to trimming and J lost 0 bases, with 4 bases between them. The length of the CDR3 is 13 residues.

This sequence joins TRBV5-7 and TRBJ1-2, with 9 bases matching TRBD1. TRBV5-7 is noted as an ORF with a role that remains uncertain. CDR3 size: 18 residues. The V and J ends lost 1 base and 6 bases, in that order; junction bases with no gene match: 16. The CDR3 is CASSLSDRGPLGPNGYTF. As DNA, the CDR3 is TGTGCCAGCAGCTTGTCGGACAGGGGACCCCTAGGGCCCAATGGCTACACCTTC.

This rearrangement joins TRBV10-3 to TRBJ1-2; 8 nucleotides line up with TRBD1. The CDR3 extends over 16 amino acids. The junction had 8 bases not matched to a gene; V was cut back by 3 bases and J by 2 bases. The V gene's germline CDR1 is ENHRY and CDR2 SYGVKD. This CDR3 reads CAISEQRGQGNYGYTF. The DNA of the CDR3 is TGTGCCATCAGTGAACAAAGAGGACAGGGAAACTATGGCTACACCTTC.

This chain uses TRBV30 with TRBJ2-5; tentative D call: TRBD1 (6 bases). V was clipped by 0 bases and J by 3 bases, with 14 bases between them. Per the germline V gene, CDR1 is GTSNPN and CDR2 is SVGIG (reference sequence). The CDR3 runs to 15 residues. CDR3 sequence: CAWSVLGHLKETQYF. The CDR3 DNA sequence: TGTGCCTGGAGTGTTTTGGGACACCTAAAAGAGACCCAGTACTTC. The full variable domain, its missing parts supplied by reference TRBV30 and TRBJ2-5, is SQTIHQWPATLVQPVGSPLSLECTVEGTSNPNLYWYRQAAGRGLQLLFYSVGIGQISSEVPQNLSASRPQDRQFILSSKKLLLSDSGFYLCAWSVLGHLKETQYFGPGTRLLVL.

The chain joins TRBV4-1 to TRBJ1-3, with TRBD1 matching 7 bases. Germline V CDR1 and CDR2: MGHRA, YSYEKL. J lost 8 bases, V lost 1 base, and 2 bases had no gene match. The CDR3 totals 13 residues. CDR3: CASSQGQGHTIYF. CDR3 DNA sequence: TGCGCCAGCAGCCAAGGACAGGGACACACCATATATTTT.

The V gene is TRBV5-1, the J gene TRBJ1-5; D is possibly TRBD1 (6 bases). This CDR3 comprises 14 residues. V lost 4 bases and J 6 bases, leaving 14 bases between the germline ends. CDR1 is SGHRS and CDR2 is YFSETQ in the germline V gene. This CDR3 reads CASSPTGNTQPQHF. CDR3 nucleotides: TGCGCCAGCAGCCCCACAGGGAACACTCAGCCCCAGCATTTT.

The V gene is TRBV7-2, the J gene TRBJ1-5; a weak D match, TRBD1 (6 bases). The V gene's germline CDR1 is SGHTA and CDR2 FQGNSA. V was cut by 1 base and J by 4 bases, with 14 bases left in between. The CDR3 extends over 16 amino acids. This CDR3 reads CASSLDGQIYNQPQHF. DNA of the CDR3: TGTGCCAGCAGCTTAGATGGACAGATTTATAATCAGCCCCAGCATTTT.

The V gene is TRBV11-2, the J gene TRBJ1-5, with D perhaps matching TRBD1 (6 bases). Germline lookup yields CDR1 SGHAT and CDR2 FQNNGV. This CDR3 is built from 15 residues. V lost 5 bases to trimming and J lost 7 bases, with 18 bases between them. CDR3 coding DNA: TGTGCCAGCAGCGACCCAGGGGTTCTAGGCCAGCCCCAGCATTTT. This sequence encodes CASSDPGVLGQPQHF.

The DNA for the CDR3 is TGTGCCAGTAGTTCGCCGGAGAATGGTCAGCCCCAGCATTTT. It yields the protein CASSSPENGQPQHF. The genes are TRBV19 and TRBJ1-5, with no clear D. V was clipped by 5 bases and J by 6 bases, with 14 bases between them. The CDR3 consists of 14 residues. Per the germline V gene, CDR1 is LNHDA and CDR2 is SQIVND (reference sequence).

The chain carries TRBV27 and TRBJ2-1; 7 bases fit TRBD2. V trimming: 6 bases; J trimming: 8 bases; junction bases outside the gene matches: 22. Germline V gives CDR1 MNHEY, CDR2 SMNVEV (reference sequence). This CDR3 spans 18 amino acids. The CDR3 region is CASRSLTRIGGSIDEQFF. CDR3 DNA: TGTGCCAGCAGGAGCCTCACACGAATAGGCGGGAGTATCGATGAGCAGTTCTTC.

The chain is built from TRBV7-9 and TRBJ1-1, with TRBD1 matching over 8 bases. Looked up from germline, CDR1 is SEHNR and CDR2 is FQNEAQ (reference sequence). With 6 bases clipped from V and 4 bases from J, the junction kept 10 bases outside the gene matches. This CDR3 has 15 residues. The CDR3 loop is CASRFSGGSGTEAFF. In DNA form, the CDR3 reads TGTGCCAGCAGATTCTCAGGGGGCAGTGGCACTGAAGCTTTCTTT.

The V and J genes are TRBV10-3 and TRBJ1-1; the D gene is possibly TRBD1 (5 bases). Germline CDR1 reads ENHRY; CDR2 reads SYGVKD. Trimming left V 3 bases short and J 0 bases short, with 17 bases between. This CDR3 spans 17 amino acids. The CDR3 here is CAISDSLGGAMNTEAFF. The CDR3 DNA reads TGTGCCATCAGTGATTCCCTAGGAGGGGCGATGAACACTGAAGCTTTCTTT.